The clone carrying this T cell receptor (beta chain) was recorded many times. As yet, its antigen is unknown. With the library built for alpha chains, this beta chain is off target and its frequency is not meaningful. The sample is drawn from a study of spatial heterogeneity in lung cancer. In germline, CDR1 is DFQATT, CDR2 SNEGSKA (reference sequence). Trimming stripped 5 bases from V and 0 bases from J, with 14 bases between. The CDR3 spans 15 residues. This sample's time point: sample taken at primary tumor resection. Around 68 TRACERx patients with early, untreated non-small cell lung cancer donated samples. From tumor, nontumor lung or frozen PBMC, whole RNA was taken unsorted for sequencing. The study's findings and limits: Expanded alpha and beta TCR counts within tumors tracked tumor mutation counts. There was tracking of ubiquitous and regional nonsynonymous mutations by the respective counts of ubiquitous and regional expanded TCRs.

Each CDR3 protein is one row after TCRdb ran MiXCR on the 5' RACE reads. The sample gives around 7,000 distinct CDR3 sequences, 11% to 15% of which show up once; roughly 10% is in the top ten. The chain carries TRBV20-1 and TRBJ2-4; D gene ambiguous. The sequence came from a female donor with early-stage non-small cell lung cancer. The sequencing used lung tumor tissue, collected at surgery. In DNA, the CDR3 is TGCAGTGCTCGACTTCCCTCGATAGCCAAAAACATTCAGTACTTC. Protein sequence: CSARLPSIAKNIQYF.